This T cell receptor (beta chain) was captured in a study of T cells after yellow fever vaccination. V was cut by 1 base and J by 0 bases, with 7 bases left in between. The V gene's germline CDR1 is SGHVS and CDR2 FNYEAQ. The CDR3 is made up of 15 amino acids. This clonotype was detected many times. A 5'RACE template-switching step, the method used to make TCR cDNA, added a universal primer site and UMIs. One entry per CDR3 protein results from TCRdb running MiXCR on the 5' RACE reads. This repertoire shows 250,000 or so distinct CDR3 sequences, roughly 3.7% found once; its top ten account for about 20%.

This sequence was found in a man younger than 35 who received the YFV17D yellow fever vaccine. The sequenced sample was PBMCs, obtained 15 days after the yellow fever booster vaccination. The V and J genes are TRBV7-6 and TRBJ1-5; D not certain. The CDR3 loop reads CASSLGGNSNQPQHF. For the CDR3, the DNA is TGTGCCAGCAGCTTAGGGGGTAATAGCAATCAGCCCCAGCATTTT.